Following are 32 T cell receptor beta chains from one sample sequenced in a study of cytomegalovirus exposure and HLA in healthy donors. Researchers ran the PCR with 60 Vbeta and 13 Jbeta primers. Clones were sequenced by immunoSEQ multiplex PCR, and TCRdb holds only the in-frame ones, with some missing. This sample has under 200,000 clones, with roughly three quarters found just once. Sample: PBMCs. The receptors were gathered from a woman aged 50 to 60 in good health and CMV-seropositive.

The chain employs TRBV5-1 and TRBJ1-1; tentative D call: TRBD1 (6 bases). The CDR3 runs to 14 residues. The V end was cut by 4 bases, the J end by 4 bases, with 14 bases between. Per germline, CDR1 SGHRS and CDR2 YFSETQ. The CDR3 spells CASSLGGLGTEAFF. The CDR3 DNA reads TGCGCCAGCAGCCTAGGGGGTTTAGGCACTGAAGCTTTCTTT.

The chain has TRBV29-1 and TRBJ2-1; the match to TRBD2 covers 11 bases. Germline assignment: CDR1 SQVTM and CDR2 ANQGSEA. The CDR3 runs 15 residues. Germline trimming cut 4 bases from V and 1 base from J; bases unmatched to any gene: 3. The CDR3 sequence is CSVGLAGGSYNEQFF. Written as DNA, the CDR3 is TGCAGCGTTGGGCTAGCGGGGGGATCCTACAATGAGCAGTTCTTC.

The chain couples TRBV19 to TRBJ1-3, with D uncertain. The CDR3 is made up of 16 amino acids. Trimming removed 3 bases at V and 0 bases at J, with 12 bases between. The germline V gene encodes CDR1 LNHDA and CDR2 SQIVND (reference sequence). In DNA form, the CDR3 reads TGTGCCAGTAGTATTCGTAGTGATTTCTCTGGAAACACCATATATTTT. Protein: CASSIRSDFSGNTIYF.

The chain joins TRBV30 to TRBJ1-1; D is unclear. This CDR3 contains 11 residues. The V end was cut by 2 bases, the J end by 8 bases, with 9 bases between. The germline V gene encodes CDR1 GTSNPN and CDR2 SVGIG (reference sequence). The CDR3 loop is CAWSPRHEAFF. The CDR3 DNA sequence: TGTGCCTGGAGTCCCAGACACGAAGCTTTCTTT.

The chain recombines TRBV2 with TRBJ2-3; TRBD2 agrees at 10 bases. Trimming cost V 4 bases and J 4 bases; bases outside gene matches: 5. This CDR3 has 15 residues. Germline V gives CDR1 SNHLY, CDR2 FYNNEI. The CDR3 nucleotides read TGTGCCAGCAGTGGAACTAGCGGGGTAGCAGATACGCAGTATTTT. Translation gives CASSGTSGVADTQYF. Variable domain in full (rest from reference TRBV2 and TRBJ2-3): EPEVTQTPSHQVTQMGQEVILRCVPISNHLYFYWYRQILGQKVEFLVSFYNNEISEKSEIFDDQFSVERPDGSNFTLKIRSTKLEDSAMYFCASSGTSGVADTQYFGPGTRLTVL.

This clone showed up just once. V and J are TRBV18 and TRBJ1-5; the match to TRBD1 covers 9 bases. The CDR3 loop spans 17 amino acids. V gave up 2 bases and J gave up 0 bases; unmatched junction bases: 5. Germline assignment: CDR1 KGHSH and CDR2 LQKENI. CDR3 nucleotide sequence: TGTGCCAGCTCACCAAACAGGGGGCCGTATAGCAATCAGCCCCAGCATTTT. Residues: CASSPNRGPYSNQPQHF.

This clone was detected only once. The chain carries TRBV4-3 and TRBJ2-5; 8 bases fit TRBD2. The CDR3 contains 17 residues. V trimming: 0 bases; J trimming: 2 bases; junction bases outside the gene matches: 8. CDR1 is LGHNA, CDR2 YSLEER, per germline. This chain's CDR3 is CASSQDLQRGSQETQYF. The CDR3 DNA sequence: TGCGCCAGCAGCCAAGATCTTCAGCGGGGGTCACAAGAGACCCAGTACTTC.

This chain connects TRBV5-8 to TRBJ1-4, with TRBD1 as a possible D gene (6 bases). The CDR3 is 15 amino acids. Germline loops: CDR1 SGHTS, CDR2 YDEGEE. V lost 4 bases, J lost 0 bases, and 10 bases lay in between. The CDR3: CASSEGTTTNEKLFF. Here the CDR3 DNA reads TGTGCCAGCAGCGAAGGGACAACAACTAATGAAAAACTGTTTTTT.

This chain connects TRBV11-3 to TRBJ1-3; D is undetermined. The germline V gene has CDR1 SGHNT and CDR2 YENEEA. There are 14 residues in the CDR3. V was trimmed by 5 bases and J by 0 bases, leaving 8 bases between them. The CDR3 DNA reads TGTGCCAGCAGCGCGAGAAGCTCTGGAAACACCATATATTTT. Its translation is CASSARSSGNTIYF. The full variable domain, its missing parts supplied by reference TRBV11-3 and TRBJ1-3, is EAGVVQSPRYKIIEKKQPVAFWCNPISGHNTLYWYLQNLGQGPELLIRYENEEAVDDSQLPKDRFSAERLKGVDSTLKIQPAELGDSAVYLCASSARSSGNTIYFGEGSWLTVV.

The CDR3 DNA follows: TGCGCCAGCAGCTTGGAGGGCTGGGGGGGGCCCCAGCATTTT. Amino acids: CASSLEGWGGPQHF. The rearrangement joins TRBV5-1 to TRBJ1-5; TRBD1 might be the D (5 bases). There are 14 residues in the CDR3. The V and J ends lost 0 bases and 9 bases respectively, with 13 bases between them. Germline V lookup: CDR1 SGHRS, CDR2 YFSETQ.

V usage is TRBV5-1 and J usage is TRBJ1-1, with TRBD1 matching 9 bases. Germline V gene data show CDR1 as SGHRS and CDR2 as YFSETQ. With V trimmed by 4 bases and J by 1 base, 14 bases remained unmatched. CDR3 length equals 18 residues. The CDR3 coding sequence is TGCGCCAGCAGCCAATTGGGACAGGGAGGGGGGCAGAACACTGAAGCTTTCTTT. The encoded protein is CASSQLGQGGGQNTEAFF. Together with reference TRBV5-1 and TRBJ1-1, the CDR3 gives the full variable domain: KAGVTQTPRYLIKTRGQQVTLSCSPISGHRSVSWYQQTPGQGLQFLFEYFSETQRNKGNFPGRFSGRQFSNSRSEMNVSTLELGDSALYLCASSQLGQGGGQNTEAFFGQGTRLTVV.

This clone has a handful of counts. The chain combines TRBV20-1 with TRBJ2-7; tentative D call: TRBD2 (6 bases). CDR1 DFQATT and CDR2 SNEGSKA come from the germline V gene (reference sequence). The CDR3 runs 11 residues. Trimming stripped 6 bases from V and 3 bases from J, with 9 bases between. In nucleotides, the CDR3 is TGCAGTGCCGGGGGTCTCTACGAGCAGTACTTC. Encoded protein: CSAGGLYEQYF.

The chain employs TRBV5-5 and TRBJ2-3; TRBD2 is a possible D gene (6 bases). The germline V gene has CDR1 SGHKS and CDR2 YYEKEE (reference sequence). This CDR3 contains 16 residues. The V and J ends lost 3 bases and 0 bases respectively, with 14 bases between them. In DNA, the CDR3 is TGTGCCAGCAGCTCTAGCGCCCGAGGGAGCACAGATACGCAGTATTTT. Translation gives CASSSSARGSTDTQYF.

V usage is TRBV4-1 and J usage is TRBJ1-2; TRBD1 matches at 9 bases. CDR3 size: 15 residues. Per the germline V gene, CDR1 is MGHRA and CDR2 is YSYEKL. V lost 3 bases, J lost 8 bases, and 10 bases stayed unmatched. CDR3 sequence (DNA): TGCGCCAGCAGCCAGCATGACAGGGGGAAACGGGGCTACACCTTC. Residues: CASSQHDRGKRGYTF.

The chain combines TRBV7-6 with TRBJ2-5; D possibly corresponds to TRBD2 (6 bases). Per germline, CDR1 SGHVS and CDR2 FNYEAQ. V was trimmed by 5 bases and J by 5 bases, leaving 12 bases between them. The CDR3 totals 13 residues. This CDR3 is CASSPRLGETQYF. The CDR3 DNA is TGTGCCAGCAGCCCTCGACTAGGGGAGACCCAGTACTTC.

The genes are TRBV30 and TRBJ2-3; the D is unclear. Germline V gene data show CDR1 as GTSNPN and CDR2 as SVGIG (reference sequence). Trimming shortened V by 0 bases and J by 2 bases, and 9 bases separated the two germline ends. CDR3 length equals 14 residues. This CDR3 reads CAWSVNSLTDTQYF. The CDR3 DNA is TGTGCCTGGAGTGTAAATAGTCTCACAGATACGCAGTATTTT.

This chain links TRBV19 with TRBJ1-1; a possible D gene is TRBD1 (6 bases). Trimming stripped 8 bases from V and 0 bases from J, with 19 bases between. Germline V CDR1 and CDR2: LNHDA, SQIVND (reference sequence). The CDR3 contains 16 residues. CDR3 amino acids: CASAIRGNPMNTEAFF. The CDR3 coding sequence is TGTGCCAGTGCGATAAGGGGGAATCCTATGAACACTGAAGCTTTCTTT. Supplemented by reference TRBV19 and TRBJ1-1, the full variable domain reads DGGITQSPKYLFRKEGQNVTLSCEQNLNHDAMYWYRQDPGQGLRLIYYSQIVNDFQKGDIAEGYSVSREKKESFPLTVTSAQKNPTAFYLCASAIRGNPMNTEAFFGQGTRLTVV.

The chain combines TRBV30 with TRBJ2-5; 7 bases agree with TRBD1. With V trimmed by 3 bases and J by 2 bases, 6 bases remained unmatched. CDR1 is GTSNPN, CDR2 SVGIG, per germline (reference sequence). CDR3 length: 14 residues. The CDR3 DNA follows: TGTGCCTGGAGCCCCAGGGGGATTCAAGAGACCCAGTACTTC. Protein: CAWSPRGIQETQYF.

This chain links TRBV6-6 with TRBJ2-1; D uncertain. Trimming pared 0 bases from V and 4 bases from J, leaving 10 bases between. This CDR3 comprises 15 residues. The germline CDR1 and CDR2 sequences are MNHNY and SVGAGI (reference sequence). CDR3 bases: TGTGCCAGCAGTTACTCAGCACGCGCGTACAATGAGCAGTTCTTC. Protein sequence: CASSYSARAYNEQFF.

The chain is built from TRBV19 and TRBJ2-7, with a possible D match to TRBD1 (5 bases). The CDR3 has 13 amino acids. Germline V lookup: CDR1 LNHDA, CDR2 SQIVND (reference sequence). With 2 bases removed from V and 5 bases from J, the gap between germline ends came to 10 bases. In nucleotides, the CDR3 is TGTGCCAGTAGTATATCAGGGTCCAACGAGCAGTACTTC. Translating gives CASSISGSNEQYF. The variable domain in full, with the rest retrieved from reference TRBV19 and TRBJ2-7, is DGGITQSPKYLFRKEGQNVTLSCEQNLNHDAMYWYRQDPGQGLRLIYYSQIVNDFQKGDIAEGYSVSREKKESFPLTVTSAQKNPTAFYLCASSISGSNEQYFGPGTRLTVT.

This chain connects TRBV5-1 to TRBJ1-6, with TRBD1 as a possible D gene (5 bases). V lost 0 bases and J 10 bases, leaving 14 bases between the germline ends. Germline V lookup: CDR1 SGHRS, CDR2 YFSETQ. The CDR3 consists of 15 residues. DNA for the CDR3: TGCGCCAGCAGCTTGGGCCAGGGCGGAGGGTCACCCCTCCACTTT. Encoded protein: CASSLGQGGGSPLHF.

The chain has TRBV6-6 and TRBJ1-6; D gene uncertain. The CDR3 sequence is 15 residues long. The V gene lost 4 bases and the J gene lost 7 bases, with 14 bases spanning the gap. Germline CDR1 reads MNHNY; CDR2 reads SVGAGI (reference sequence). The DNA of the CDR3 is TGTGCCAGCAGTTCATTACCACTATCAAATTCACCCCTCCACTTT. It yields the protein CASSSLPLSNSPLHF.

This chain connects TRBV6-1 to TRBJ1-5; D not certain. The CDR3 contains 15 residues. CDR1 MNHNS and CDR2 SASEGT come from the germline V gene. V was trimmed by 5 bases and J by 1 base, leaving 12 bases between them. CDR3 in amino acids: CASSRPVRSNQPQHF. The CDR3 nucleotides read TGTGCCAGCAGTCGACCGGTGAGGAGCAATCAGCCCCAGCATTTT.

The rearrangement joins TRBV5-1 to TRBJ2-7, with 10 positions matching TRBD1. The CDR3 runs to 14 residues. The germline CDR1 and CDR2 sequences are SGHRS and YFSETQ. V gave up 3 bases and J gave up 5 bases; unmatched junction bases: 5. The CDR3 region is CASSWGGQGNEQYF. In nucleotides, the CDR3 is TGCGCCAGCAGCTGGGGGGGACAGGGGAACGAGCAGTACTTC.

J is TRBJ1-1 and V is TRBV30; 7 bases align to TRBD1. V lost 3 bases and J lost 4; bases outside the gene matches: 11. The CDR3 length is 15 residues. Germline CDR1 reads GTSNPN; CDR2 reads SVGIG (reference sequence). CDR3 amino acids: CAWSQDQGVVTEAFF. The DNA for the CDR3 is TGTGCCTGGAGCCAAGACCAGGGGGTGGTCACTGAAGCTTTCTTT. Using reference TRBV30 and TRBJ1-1 for the parts outside the CDR3, the full variable domain is SQTIHQWPATLVQPVGSPLSLECTVEGTSNPNLYWYRQAAGRGLQLLFYSVGIGQISSEVPQNLSASRPQDRQFILSSKKLLLSDSGFYLCAWSQDQGVVTEAFFGQGTRLTVV.

The rearrangement uses TRBV7-9 and TRBJ2-1; 9 bases are shared with TRBD2. This CDR3 comprises 15 residues. The V and J ends lost 6 bases and 6 bases, in that order; junction bases with no gene match: 9. The germline V gene encodes CDR1 SEHNR and CDR2 FQNEAQ (reference sequence). The CDR3 DNA follows: TGTGCCAGCAGTCGAGCGGGGGGCTACCCCAATGAGCAGTTCTTC. It is translated as CASSRAGGYPNEQFF. Full variable domain (remainder filled in from reference TRBV7-9 and TRBJ2-1): DTGVSQNPRHKITKRGQNVTFRCDPISEHNRLYWYRQTLGQGPEFLTYFQNEAQLEKSRLLSDRFSAERPKGSFSTLEIQRTEQGDSAMYLCASSRAGGYPNEQFFGPGTRLTVL.

The chain is built from TRBV5-1 and TRBJ1-1; 7 bases align to TRBD1. Germline CDR1 and CDR2: SGHRS and YFSETQ. The CDR3 has 14 residues. V lost 4 bases to trimming and J lost 0 bases; unmatched junction nucleotides: 3. The CDR3, as DNA: TGCGCCAGCAGCGTCGGACAGGTGAACACTGAAGCTTTCTTT. Protein product: CASSVGQVNTEAFF.

The rearrangement uses TRBV5-4 and TRBJ2-2; D is unclear. CDR1 is SGHNT, CDR2 YYREEE, per germline (reference sequence). The CDR3 is 13 amino acids. V was trimmed by 4 bases and J by 6 bases, leaving 10 bases between them. CDR3 in amino acids: CASSVDGSGELFF. Written as DNA, the CDR3 is TGTGCCAGCAGCGTGGACGGTTCCGGGGAGCTGTTTTTT. The variable domain in full, completed from reference TRBV5-4 and TRBJ2-2, reads ETGVTQSPTHLIKTRGQQVTLRCSSQSGHNTVSWYQQALGQGPQFIFQYYREEENGRGNFPPRFSGLQFPNYSSELNVNALELDDSALYLCASSVDGSGELFFGEGSRLTVL.

This clone showed up just a few times. The chain combines TRBV28 with TRBJ2-3, with D maybe TRBD1 (5 bases). The CDR3 is 13 amino acids. The germline CDR1 and CDR2 sequences are MDHEN and SYDVKM. The germline V and J ends were trimmed by 6 bases and 3 bases, with 10 bases remaining between them. The CDR3 here is CASSPRQTDTQYF. CDR3 coding DNA: TGTGCCAGCAGCCCCCGACAGACAGATACGCAGTATTTT.

The chain recombines TRBV6-5 with TRBJ2-3; 8 nucleotides line up with TRBD2. CDR1 is MNHEY and CDR2 is SVGAGI in the germline V gene. This CDR3 contains 12 residues. Unmatched junction bases numbered 3, after V lost 4 bases and J lost 9 bases. CDR3 DNA: TGTGCCAGCAGTTCTCGGGGGGGCACGCAGTATTTT. Translated, it gives CASSSRGGTQYF.

The chain has TRBV6-1 and TRBJ2-7; D is ambiguous. This CDR3 contains 12 residues. CDR1 is MNHNS, CDR2 SASEGT, per germline. Trimming cost V 7 bases and J 3 bases, with 10 bases left between them. The CDR3 protein is CASIGEVYEQYF. Written as DNA, the CDR3 is TGTGCCAGCATAGGAGAAGTCTACGAGCAGTACTTC.

Only one count was recorded for this clone. The chain joins TRBV10-3 to TRBJ1-1; D gene uncertain. V lost 0 bases, J lost 4 bases, and 6 bases lay in between. Germline-derived CDR1 and CDR2 are ENHRY and SYGVKD. This CDR3 has 13 amino acids. The CDR3: CAISESRATEAFF. The CDR3 DNA reads as TGTGCCATCAGTGAGTCGAGAGCCACTGAAGCTTTCTTT.